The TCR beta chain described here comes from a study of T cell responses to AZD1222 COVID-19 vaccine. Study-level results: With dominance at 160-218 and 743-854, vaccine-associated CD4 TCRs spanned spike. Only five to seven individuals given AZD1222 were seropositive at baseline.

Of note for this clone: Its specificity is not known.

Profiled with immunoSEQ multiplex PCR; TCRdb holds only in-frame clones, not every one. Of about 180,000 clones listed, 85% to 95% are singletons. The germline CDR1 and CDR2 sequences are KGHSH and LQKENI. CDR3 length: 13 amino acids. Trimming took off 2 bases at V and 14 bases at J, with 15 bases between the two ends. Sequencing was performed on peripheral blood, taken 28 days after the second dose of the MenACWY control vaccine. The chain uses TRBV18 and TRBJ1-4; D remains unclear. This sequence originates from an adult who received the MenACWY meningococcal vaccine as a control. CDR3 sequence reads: CASSPKSNPSLFF. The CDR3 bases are TGTGCCAGCTCACCAAAGAGTAATCCTTCTCTGTTTTTT.